A selection of T cell receptor beta chains follows, all from one sample in a study of blood T cells in healthy people across ages. MiXCR, run by TCRdb on the 5' RACE reads, gives a single entry per CDR3 protein. The table shows over 1,500,000 distinct CDR3 sequences, with approximately 40% occurring only once. The sequencing sample was made of blood. These receptors were collected from a human donor in good health. Both conserved end residues are part of each CDR3. The D gene is left open where the match is weak. Clone size, where shown, is once, few, many, or a class for clones that have expanded.

J gene: TRBJ1-2
CDR3 length: 15
clone size: .
D gene: TRBD1
V gene: TRBV7-2
CDR3 DNA: TGTGCCAGCAGCTTACCCCTCCGCCGGACAGGGGACTACACCTTC
CDR3 protein: CASSLPLRRTGDYTF

J gene: TRBJ1-2
CDR3 length: 13
clone size: few
D gene: .
V gene: TRBV9
CDR3 DNA: TGTGCCAGCAGCGGGGACTTTCCCTATGGCTACACCTTC
CDR3 protein: CASSGDFPYGYTF

J gene: TRBJ2-1
CDR3 length: 15
clone size: .
D gene: .
V gene: TRBV5-1
CDR3 DNA: TGCGCCAGCAGCTTGGAAGTGGGCCTTTACAATGAGCAGTTCTTC
CDR3 protein: CASSLEVGLYNEQFF

J gene: TRBJ2-1
CDR3 length: 16
clone size: .
D gene: TRBD2
V gene: TRBV5-1
CDR3 DNA: TGCGCCAGCAGCTTGGCCGGGACTAGCTCCCCCAATGAGCAGTTCTTC
CDR3 protein: CASSLAGTSSPNEQFF

J gene: TRBJ2-5
CDR3 length: 15
clone size: few
D gene: TRBD1
V gene: TRBV7-3
CDR3 DNA: TGTGCCAGCAGCTGGGCCGGGACAGGCCAAGAGACCCAGTACTTC
CDR3 protein: CASSWAGTGQETQYF

J gene: TRBJ2-6
CDR3 length: 16
clone size: .
D gene: .
V gene: TRBV28
CDR3 DNA: TGTGCCAGCAAAGGACGCGTTAACTCTGGGGCCAACGTCCTGACTTTC
CDR3 protein: CASKGRVNSGANVLTF

J gene: TRBJ2-7
CDR3 length: 12
clone size: .
D gene: .
V gene: TRBV11-3
CDR3 DNA: TGTGCCAGCAGTCGTCTTCCCGACGAGCAGTACTTC
CDR3 protein: CASSRLPDEQYF

J gene: TRBJ2-1
CDR3 length: 16
clone size: few
D gene: TRBD2
V gene: TRBV4-2
CDR3 DNA: TGTGCCAGCAGCCAGAGGGGGTTAGCGGGGTACAATGAGCAGTTCTTC
CDR3 protein: CASSQRGLAGYNEQFF

J gene: TRBJ2-7
CDR3 length: 15
clone size: many
D gene: .
V gene: TRBV7-8
CDR3 DNA: TGTGCCAGCAGCTTAGTTGTGACAGTCGCCTCCGAGCAGTACTTC
CDR3 protein: CASSLVVTVASEQYF

J gene: TRBJ2-1
CDR3 length: 15
clone size: .
D gene: .
V gene: TRBV5-1
CDR3 DNA: TGCGCCAGCAGCTTGGCGGACCCCGCCTACAATGAGCAGTTCTTC
CDR3 protein: CASSLADPAYNEQFF

J gene: TRBJ2-7
CDR3 length: 16
clone size: few
D gene: .
V gene: TRBV5-1
CDR3 DNA: TGCGCCAGCAGCTTTACCTTGACACCGAGCTCCTACGAGCAGTACTTC
CDR3 protein: CASSFTLTPSSYEQYF

J gene: TRBJ2-4
CDR3 length: 15
clone size: few
D gene: .
V gene: TRBV12-3/TRBV12-4
CDR3 DNA: TGTGCCAGCAACGAAAGAGGGGTGGCCAAAAACATTCAGTACTTC
CDR3 protein: CASNERGVAKNIQYF

J gene: TRBJ2-1
CDR3 length: 15
clone size: .
D gene: TRBD1
V gene: TRBV28
CDR3 DNA: TGTGCCAGTTCGGTCGCTACAGGGGGTGTGAATGAGCAGTTCTTC
CDR3 protein: CASSVATGGVNEQFF

J gene: TRBJ1-2
CDR3 length: 13
clone size: few
D gene: .
V gene: TRBV4-1
CDR3 DNA: TGCGCCAGCAGCCACACGGGACACTCTGGCTACACCTTC
CDR3 protein: CASSHTGHSGYTF

J gene: TRBJ1-2
CDR3 length: 14
clone size: .
D gene: TRBD1
V gene: TRBV6-2/TRBV6-3
CDR3 DNA: TGTGCCAGCAGTGTCCGGGACAGTACCTATGGCTACACCTTC
CDR3 protein: CASSVRDSTYGYTF

J gene: TRBJ2-5
CDR3 length: 17
clone size: .
D gene: .
V gene: TRBV7-2
CDR3 DNA: TGTACCAGCAGCTTAATAGGAGGCAGGGGTGGTAAGGAGACCCAGTACTTC
CDR3 protein: CTSSLIGGRGGKETQYF

J gene: TRBJ2-5
CDR3 length: 18
clone size: .
D gene: TRBD2
V gene: TRBV7-6
CDR3 DNA: TGTGCCAGCAGCTGGCCGCGACTAGCGGGGGGGAACCAAGAGACCCAGTACTTC
CDR3 protein: CASSWPRLAGGNQETQYF

J gene: TRBJ1-4
CDR3 length: 14
clone size: once
D gene: .
V gene: TRBV20-1
CDR3 DNA: TGCAGTGCTAGAGGGTCAGGGGTTGAAGAAAAACTGTTTTTT
CDR3 protein: CSARGSGVEEKLFF

J gene: TRBJ2-4
CDR3 length: 16
clone size: .
D gene: TRBD2
V gene: TRBV2
CDR3 DNA: TGTGCCAGCAGGGATACGACTAGCGGGGGTGGAGGTGAGCAGTACTTC
CDR3 protein: CASRDTTSGGGGEQYF

J gene: TRBJ1-6
CDR3 length: 13
clone size: .
D gene: .
V gene: TRBV12-3/TRBV12-4
CDR3 DNA: TGTGCCAGCAGTTCCACCTCTGACTCACCCCTCCACTTT
CDR3 protein: CASSSTSDSPLHF

J gene: TRBJ1-2
CDR3 length: 13
clone size: few
D gene: .
V gene: TRBV5-1
CDR3 DNA: TGCGCCAGCGGTGGGGGACTACTCTATGGCTACACCTTC
CDR3 protein: CASGGGLLYGYTF

J gene: TRBJ2-3
CDR3 length: 15
clone size: many
D gene: .
V gene: TRBV7-3
CDR3 DNA: TGTGCCAGCAGCTTATCCGGGGGAAACACAGATACGCAGTATTTT
CDR3 protein: CASSLSGGNTDTQYF

J gene: TRBJ1-2
CDR3 length: 13
clone size: .
D gene: TRBD1
V gene: TRBV6-2/TRBV6-3
CDR3 DNA: TGTGCCAGCAGTAGAGGGGGCGCAAATGGCTACACCTTC
CDR3 protein: CASSRGGANGYTF

J gene: TRBJ2-7
CDR3 length: 16
clone size: few
D gene: TRBD2
V gene: TRBV20-1
CDR3 DNA: TGCAGTGCTAGAGATCTCTTAACTAGCGGGGAGTACGAGCAGTACTTC
CDR3 protein: CSARDLLTSGEYEQYF

J gene: TRBJ1-4
CDR3 length: 13
clone size: .
D gene: .
V gene: TRBV20-1
CDR3 DNA: TGCAGTGCTAGTAAGTGGGCGCGGGAAAAACTGTTTTTT
CDR3 protein: CSASKWAREKLFF

J gene: TRBJ1-4
CDR3 length: 16
clone size: .
D gene: TRBD1
V gene: TRBV7-9
CDR3 DNA: TGTGCCAGCAGCTTGAAATCGGACAGGGAAAGGGAAAAACTGTTTTTT
CDR3 protein: CASSLKSDREREKLFF

J gene: TRBJ1-4
CDR3 length: 14
clone size: few
D gene: .
V gene: TRBV10-3
CDR3 DNA: TGTGCCATCAGTGAGTCGAGCGAGGGTGAAAAACTGTTTTTT
CDR3 protein: CAISESSEGEKLFF

J gene: TRBJ1-1
CDR3 length: 16
clone size: .
D gene: .
V gene: TRBV7-9
CDR3 DNA: TGTGCCAGCAGCCCAGTGGATGGGGCTTGGATAACTGAAGCTTTCTTT
CDR3 protein: CASSPVDGAWITEAFF

J gene: TRBJ2-3
CDR3 length: 17
clone size: .
D gene: TRBD2
V gene: TRBV12-3/TRBV12-4
CDR3 DNA: TGTGCCAGCAGTTCCCCCTCGACTAGCACTAGCACAGATACGCAGTATTTT
CDR3 protein: CASSSPSTSTSTDTQYF

J gene: TRBJ1-2
CDR3 length: 14
clone size: few
D gene: .
V gene: TRBV20-1
CDR3 DNA: TGCAGTGCTCTAAGGGCAGGGCGAGACTATGGCTACACCTTC
CDR3 protein: CSALRAGRDYGYTF

J gene: TRBJ2-3
CDR3 length: 14
clone size: few
D gene: TRBD2
V gene: TRBV2
CDR3 DNA: TGTGCCAGCAGTGAGAGTAGCGGGGGTAATACGCAGTATTTT
CDR3 protein: CASSESSGGNTQYF

J gene: TRBJ1-1
CDR3 length: 14
clone size: .
D gene: .
V gene: TRBV7-9
CDR3 DNA: TGTGCCAGCAGCTTAGAGGTCATTCGGTGGAAAGCTTTCTTT
CDR3 protein: CASSLEVIRWKAFF

J gene: TRBJ2-7
CDR3 length: 19
clone size: .
D gene: TRBD1
V gene: TRBV14
CDR3 DNA: TGTGCCAGCAGCCAGACCGTTGACAGGGGGCGTTTTAGCTCCTACGAGCAGTACTTC
CDR3 protein: CASSQTVDRGRFSSYEQYF

J gene: TRBJ1-5
CDR3 length: 20
clone size: .
D gene: TRBD1
V gene: TRBV24-1
CDR3 DNA: TGTGCCACCAGTGACCCGTCGGGGACAGGGGGCGGGGAGAGCAATCAGCCCCAGCATTTT
CDR3 protein: CATSDPSGTGGGESNQPQHF

J gene: TRBJ2-1
CDR3 length: 16
clone size: .
D gene: TRBD1
V gene: TRBV19
CDR3 DNA: TGTGCCAGTAGTATGGGGGGACAGGGATCGGGATGGGAGCAGTTCTTC
CDR3 protein: CASSMGGQGSGWEQFF

J gene: TRBJ2-2
CDR3 length: 14
clone size: few
D gene: .
V gene: TRBV29-1
CDR3 DNA: TGCAGCGTCGTAACAGGAGCGAACACCGGGGAGCTGTTTTTT
CDR3 protein: CSVVTGANTGELFF

J gene: TRBJ1-2
CDR3 length: 14
clone size: .
D gene: TRBD1
V gene: TRBV5-1
CDR3 DNA: TGCGCCAGCAGCCTACAGGGGGAGAACTATGGCTACACCTTC
CDR3 protein: CASSLQGENYGYTF

J gene: TRBJ2-1
CDR3 length: 14
clone size: few
D gene: .
V gene: TRBV4-1
CDR3 DNA: TGCGCCAGCAGCCAAGATTTCGGGGTAAATGAGCAGTTCTTC
CDR3 protein: CASSQDFGVNEQFF

J gene: TRBJ2-5
CDR3 length: 15
clone size: few
D gene: .
V gene: TRBV4-1
CDR3 DNA: TGCGCCAGCAGCCAAGATGGAAGTACTGGAGAGACCCAGTACTTC
CDR3 protein: CASSQDGSTGETQYF

J gene: TRBJ2-7
CDR3 length: 15
clone size: .
D gene: .
V gene: TRBV6-5
CDR3 DNA: TGTGCCAGCAGTTACTCAGGTTCCGGTACCTACGAGCAGTACTTC
CDR3 protein: CASSYSGSGTYEQYF

J gene: TRBJ2-3
CDR3 length: 12
clone size: .
D gene: .
V gene: TRBV5-1
CDR3 DNA: TGCGCCAGCAGCCAATCCGCAGATACGCAGTATTTT
CDR3 protein: CASSQSADTQYF

J gene: TRBJ2-7
CDR3 length: 15
clone size: .
D gene: TRBD2
V gene: TRBV7-9
CDR3 DNA: TGTGCCAGCAGCCATAGGACTAGCGGGGGAGACGAGCAGTACTTC
CDR3 protein: CASSHRTSGGDEQYF

J gene: TRBJ2-6
CDR3 length: 15
clone size: .
D gene: .
V gene: TRBV7-3
CDR3 DNA: TGTGCCAGCAGCTTATCTGCGATGGGGGCCAACGTCCTGACTTTC
CDR3 protein: CASSLSAMGANVLTF

J gene: TRBJ2-5
CDR3 length: 15
clone size: few
D gene: .
V gene: TRBV20-1
CDR3 DNA: TGCAGTGCTAGCCTCGATGTGGGGTTCCTGGAGACCCAGTACTTC
CDR3 protein: CSASLDVGFLETQYF

J gene: TRBJ2-7
CDR3 length: 15
clone size: few
D gene: .
V gene: TRBV9
CDR3 DNA: TGTGCCAGCAGCGCCTGGGGGGGGGCTTTAGACGAGCAGTACTTC
CDR3 protein: CASSAWGGALDEQYF

J gene: TRBJ2-7
CDR3 length: 13
clone size: few
D gene: TRBD1
V gene: TRBV6-6
CDR3 DNA: TGTGCCACCGACAGGGGAGGCTCCTACGAGCAGTACTTC
CDR3 protein: CATDRGGSYEQYF

J gene: TRBJ1-5
CDR3 length: 14
clone size: few
D gene: .
V gene: TRBV7-9
CDR3 DNA: TGTGCCAGCAGCCCAACAGGGTTGGGACAGCCCCAGCATTTT
CDR3 protein: CASSPTGLGQPQHF

J gene: TRBJ1-1
CDR3 length: 13
clone size: .
D gene: .
V gene: TRBV12-3/TRBV12-4
CDR3 DNA: TGTGCCAGCAGTCCGACAGTGAGCCCTGAAGCTTTCTTT
CDR3 protein: CASSPTVSPEAFF

J gene: TRBJ2-5
CDR3 length: 14
clone size: .
D gene: TRBD2
V gene: TRBV20-1
CDR3 DNA: TGCAGTGCCATCAAGCGGGGGACCCAAGAGACCCAGTACTTC
CDR3 protein: CSAIKRGTQETQYF

J gene: TRBJ1-2
CDR3 length: 12
clone size: .
D gene: .
V gene: TRBV12-3/TRBV12-4
CDR3 DNA: TGTGCCAGTTGGGACTTTAACTATGGCTACACCTTC
CDR3 protein: CASWDFNYGYTF

J gene: TRBJ2-7
CDR3 length: 15
clone size: .
D gene: .
V gene: TRBV5-1
CDR3 DNA: TGCGCCAGCAGCAGAGAGGGGCTTCAGAACTACGAGCAGTACTTC
CDR3 protein: CASSREGLQNYEQYF

J gene: TRBJ1-2
CDR3 length: 14
clone size: .
D gene: TRBD1
V gene: TRBV6-6
CDR3 DNA: TGTGCCAGCAGCTCCACCGGGACAGGGGTTGGCTACACCTTC
CDR3 protein: CASSSTGTGVGYTF

J gene: TRBJ1-1
CDR3 length: 13
clone size: .
D gene: .
V gene: TRBV29-1
CDR3 DNA: TGCAGCGTCGAGTCTTTTATGAACACTGAAGCTTTCTTT
CDR3 protein: CSVESFMNTEAFF

J gene: TRBJ2-7
CDR3 length: 15
clone size: .
D gene: .
V gene: TRBV29-1
CDR3 DNA: TGCAGCGTTGAAGAAGAGGCTAAAAACTCCTACGAGCAGTACTTC
CDR3 protein: CSVEEEAKNSYEQYF

J gene: TRBJ1-2
CDR3 length: 14
clone size: .
D gene: .
V gene: TRBV7-2
CDR3 DNA: TGTGCCAGCAGCTTAGACGACAGTCGCTATGGCTACACCTTC
CDR3 protein: CASSLDDSRYGYTF

J gene: TRBJ2-1
CDR3 length: 13
clone size: once
D gene: .
V gene: TRBV5-6
CDR3 DNA: TGTGCCAGCAGGATCACAGGAGCCAATGAGCAGTTCTTC
CDR3 protein: CASRITGANEQFF

J gene: TRBJ1-2
CDR3 length: 15
clone size: once
D gene: .
V gene: TRBV7-2
CDR3 DNA: TGTGCCAGCAGCCCGCAGGTTGGAGTCGACTATGGCTACACCTTC
CDR3 protein: CASSPQVGVDYGYTF

J gene: TRBJ1-2
CDR3 length: 14
clone size: .
D gene: TRBD1
V gene: TRBV27
CDR3 DNA: TGTGCCAGCAGCCTACAGGGACAGGGCTATGGCTACACCTTC
CDR3 protein: CASSLQGQGYGYTF

J gene: TRBJ1-6
CDR3 length: 14
clone size: few
D gene: .
V gene: TRBV12-3/TRBV12-4
CDR3 DNA: TGTGCCAGCAGTTTAACAGGGAAGAATTCACCCCTCCACTTT
CDR3 protein: CASSLTGKNSPLHF